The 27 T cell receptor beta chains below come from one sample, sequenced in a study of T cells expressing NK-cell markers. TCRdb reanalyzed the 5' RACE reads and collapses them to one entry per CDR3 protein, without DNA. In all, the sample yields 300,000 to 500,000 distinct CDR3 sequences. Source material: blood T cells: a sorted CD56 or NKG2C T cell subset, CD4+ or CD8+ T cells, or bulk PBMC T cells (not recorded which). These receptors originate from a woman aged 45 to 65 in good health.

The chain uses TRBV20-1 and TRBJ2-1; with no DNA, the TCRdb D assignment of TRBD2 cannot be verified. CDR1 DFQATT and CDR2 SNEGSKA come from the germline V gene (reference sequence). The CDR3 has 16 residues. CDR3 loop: CSAEGLAGSRYNEQFF.

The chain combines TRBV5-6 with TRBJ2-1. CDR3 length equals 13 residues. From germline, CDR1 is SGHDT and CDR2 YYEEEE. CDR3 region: CASSRPMANEQFF.

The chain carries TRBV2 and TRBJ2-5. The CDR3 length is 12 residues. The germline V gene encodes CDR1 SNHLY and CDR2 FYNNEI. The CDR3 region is CASIRDWETQYF.

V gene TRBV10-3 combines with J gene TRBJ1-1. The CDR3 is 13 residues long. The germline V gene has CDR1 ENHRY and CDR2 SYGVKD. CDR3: CAISESIAEEAFF.

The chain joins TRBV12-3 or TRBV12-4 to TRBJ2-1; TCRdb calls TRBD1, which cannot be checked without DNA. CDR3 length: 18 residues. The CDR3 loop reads CASSKTQLESWGGYEQFF.

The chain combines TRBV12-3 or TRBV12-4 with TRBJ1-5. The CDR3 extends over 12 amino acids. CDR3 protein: CATRRWGQPQHF.

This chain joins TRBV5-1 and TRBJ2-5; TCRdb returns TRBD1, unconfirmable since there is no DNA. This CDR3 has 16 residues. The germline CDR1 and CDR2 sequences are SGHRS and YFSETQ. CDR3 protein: CASSSPPGHSQETQYF.

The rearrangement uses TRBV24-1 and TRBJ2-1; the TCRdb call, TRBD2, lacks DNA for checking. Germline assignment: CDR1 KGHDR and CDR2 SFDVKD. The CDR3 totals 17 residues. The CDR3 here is CATSDVSSGRALNEQFF.

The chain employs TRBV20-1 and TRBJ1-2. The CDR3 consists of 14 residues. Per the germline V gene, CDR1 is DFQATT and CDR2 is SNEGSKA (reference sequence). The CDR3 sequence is CSAADAGSNWGYTF.

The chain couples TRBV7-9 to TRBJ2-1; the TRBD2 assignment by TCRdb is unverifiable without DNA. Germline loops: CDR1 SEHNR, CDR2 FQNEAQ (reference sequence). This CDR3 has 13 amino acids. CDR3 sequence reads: CASIEGGPGEQFF.

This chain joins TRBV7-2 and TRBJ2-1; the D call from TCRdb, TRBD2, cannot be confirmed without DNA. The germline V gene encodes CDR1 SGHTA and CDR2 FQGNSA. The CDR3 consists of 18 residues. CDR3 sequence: CASSLVGTSPLQENEQFF. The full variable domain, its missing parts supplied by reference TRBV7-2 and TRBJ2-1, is GAGVSQSPSNKVTEKGKDVELRCDPISGHTALYWYRQSLGQGLEFLIYFQGNSAPDKSGLPSDRFSAERTGGSVSTLTIQRTQQEDSAVYLCASSLVGTSPLQENEQFFGPGTRLTVL.

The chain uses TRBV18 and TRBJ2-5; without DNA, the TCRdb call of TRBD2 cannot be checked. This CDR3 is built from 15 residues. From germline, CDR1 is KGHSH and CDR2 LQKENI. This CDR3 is CASSPGSRTQATQYF.

The chain's CDR3 is CASKPGTGVWTEAFF. The V and J genes are TRBV21-1 and TRBJ1-1; TCRdb indicates TRBD1, and absent DNA this call remains unverified. TRBV21-1 represents a pseudogene. The CDR3 runs 15 residues.

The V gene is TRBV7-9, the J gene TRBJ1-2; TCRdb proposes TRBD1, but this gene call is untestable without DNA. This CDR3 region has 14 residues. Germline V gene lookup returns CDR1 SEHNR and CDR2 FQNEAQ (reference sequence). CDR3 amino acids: CASSLGLDRYGYTF.

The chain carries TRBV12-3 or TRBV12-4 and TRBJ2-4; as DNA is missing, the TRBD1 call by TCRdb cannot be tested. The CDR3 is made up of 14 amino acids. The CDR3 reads CASSLGGGANIQYF.

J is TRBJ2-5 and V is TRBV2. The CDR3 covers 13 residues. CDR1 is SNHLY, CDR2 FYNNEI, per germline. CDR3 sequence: CASSPTTEETQYF.

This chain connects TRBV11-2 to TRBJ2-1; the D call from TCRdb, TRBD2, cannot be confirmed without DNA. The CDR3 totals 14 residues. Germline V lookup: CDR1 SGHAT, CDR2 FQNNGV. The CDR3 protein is CASSNLAGGLGKFF.

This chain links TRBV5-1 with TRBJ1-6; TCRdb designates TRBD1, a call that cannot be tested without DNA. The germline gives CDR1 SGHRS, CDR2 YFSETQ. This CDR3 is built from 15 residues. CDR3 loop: CASSLGGQGESPLHF.

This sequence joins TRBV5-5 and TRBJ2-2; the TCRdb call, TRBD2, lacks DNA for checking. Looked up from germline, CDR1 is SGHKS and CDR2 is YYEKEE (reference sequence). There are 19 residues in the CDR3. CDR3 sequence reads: CASSRQPRTSGRARGELFF.

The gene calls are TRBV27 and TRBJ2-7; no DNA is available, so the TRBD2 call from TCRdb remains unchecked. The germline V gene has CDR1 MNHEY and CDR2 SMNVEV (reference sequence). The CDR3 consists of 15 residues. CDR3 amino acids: CASSSPAGGRGEQYF.

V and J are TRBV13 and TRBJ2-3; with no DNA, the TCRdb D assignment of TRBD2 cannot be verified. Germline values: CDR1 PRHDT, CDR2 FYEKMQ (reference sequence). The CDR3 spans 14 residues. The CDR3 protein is CATGVAGGSDTQYF.

The CDR3 loop reads CASSLGLAGGYDTQYF. This chain uses TRBV5-6 with TRBJ2-3; TCRdb calls TRBD2, which cannot be checked without DNA. The CDR3 contains 16 residues. Germline-derived CDR1 and CDR2 are SGHDT and YYEEEE.

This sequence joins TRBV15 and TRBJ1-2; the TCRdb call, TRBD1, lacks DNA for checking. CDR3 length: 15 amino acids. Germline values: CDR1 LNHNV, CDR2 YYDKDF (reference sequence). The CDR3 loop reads CATSRAPGGKPGYTF.

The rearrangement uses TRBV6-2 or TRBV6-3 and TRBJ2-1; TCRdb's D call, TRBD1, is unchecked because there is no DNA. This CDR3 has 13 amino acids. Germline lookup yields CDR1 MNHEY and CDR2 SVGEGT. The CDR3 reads CASSYSGQNEQFF.

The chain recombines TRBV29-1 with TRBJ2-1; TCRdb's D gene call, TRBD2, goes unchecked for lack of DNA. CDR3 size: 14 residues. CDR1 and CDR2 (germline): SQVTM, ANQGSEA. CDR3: CSTGYRLAGEEQFF.

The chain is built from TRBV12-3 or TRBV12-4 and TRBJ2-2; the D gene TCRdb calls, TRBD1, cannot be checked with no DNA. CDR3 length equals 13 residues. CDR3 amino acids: CAFWTGVTGELFF.

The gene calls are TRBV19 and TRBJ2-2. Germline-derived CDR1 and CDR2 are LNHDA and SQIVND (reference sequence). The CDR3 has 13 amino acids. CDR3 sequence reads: CASSISVAGELFF.